These T cell receptor beta chains were read from a single sample in a study of early T cells in non-severe SARS-CoV-2 infection. Via MiXCR, TCRdb re-called the 5' RACE reads, giving one row per CDR3 protein. The sample carries under 80,000 distinct CDR3 sequences, roughly 13% recorded once. The sequencing input was whole blood. The origin of the receptors is an adult who was a healthcare worker with PCR-confirmed SARS-CoV-2 infection or an uninfected control (not recorded which). CDR3s include the opening cysteine and the closing phenylalanine or tryptophan. Fields, in order: CDR3 length, V gene, J gene, D gene, CDR3 protein. The D gene is left open where the match is weak.

cdr3_length: 15; v_call: TRBV7-6; j_call: TRBJ2-1; d_call: TRBD1; cdr3_aa: CASSQTGTAYNEQFF
cdr3_length: 15; v_call: TRBV7-2; j_call: TRBJ2-1; d_call: TRBD2; cdr3_aa: CASSRRGGGADEQFF
cdr3_length: 15; v_call: TRBV5-1; j_call: TRBJ2-7; d_call: TRBD2; cdr3_aa: CASSLDPAGGDEQYF
cdr3_length: 14; v_call: TRBV12-3/TRBV12-4; j_call: TRBJ2-2; d_call: -; cdr3_aa: CASLVAGNTGELFF
cdr3_length: 13; v_call: TRBV11-2; j_call: TRBJ1-1; d_call: -; cdr3_aa: CASRTNLDTEAFF
cdr3_length: 14; v_call: TRBV29-1; j_call: TRBJ2-1; d_call: -; cdr3_aa: CSVRGQTVGGEQFF
cdr3_length: 18; v_call: TRBV14; j_call: TRBJ2-3; d_call: TRBD2; cdr3_aa: CASSQDFPGLAPTDTQYF
cdr3_length: 14; v_call: TRBV6-5; j_call: TRBJ2-1; d_call: -; cdr3_aa: CASGQARVSNEQFF
cdr3_length: 12; v_call: TRBV29-1; j_call: TRBJ1-1; d_call: -; cdr3_aa: CSVESWNTEAFF
cdr3_length: 17; v_call: TRBV5-1; j_call: TRBJ2-5; d_call: TRBD1; cdr3_aa: CASSQLTGGGNQETQYF
cdr3_length: 16; v_call: TRBV7-2; j_call: TRBJ1-2; d_call: TRBD1; cdr3_aa: CASSLAARDSDYGYTF
cdr3_length: 15; v_call: TRBV12-3/TRBV12-4; j_call: TRBJ2-2; d_call: -; cdr3_aa: CASSFQQTTTGELFF
cdr3_length: 14; v_call: TRBV10-2; j_call: TRBJ2-7; d_call: -; cdr3_aa: CASSLHGRAGEQYF
cdr3_length: 17; v_call: TRBV7-9; j_call: TRBJ2-3; d_call: TRBD1; cdr3_aa: CASSPRPGTGGADTQYF
cdr3_length: 15; v_call: TRBV6-5; j_call: TRBJ1-2; d_call: -; cdr3_aa: CASSRRVEGVYGYTF
cdr3_length: 14; v_call: TRBV27; j_call: TRBJ1-1; d_call: TRBD1; cdr3_aa: CASSLTGGGPEAFF
cdr3_length: 13; v_call: TRBV29-1; j_call: TRBJ2-7; d_call: TRBD1; cdr3_aa: CSVEDRSSYEQYF
cdr3_length: 13; v_call: TRBV12-3/TRBV12-4; j_call: TRBJ2-2; d_call: -; cdr3_aa: CASSFTNTGELFF
cdr3_length: 12; v_call: TRBV10-3; j_call: TRBJ1-2; d_call: -; cdr3_aa: CAISGELGGYTF
cdr3_length: 12; v_call: TRBV24-1; j_call: TRBJ2-2; d_call: -; cdr3_aa: CATSDSYGELFF
cdr3_length: 15; v_call: TRBV5-1; j_call: TRBJ2-6; d_call: -; cdr3_aa: CASSSGTTGANVLTF
cdr3_length: 14; v_call: TRBV20-1; j_call: TRBJ2-2; d_call: TRBD2; cdr3_aa: CSALAGGATGELFF
cdr3_length: 18; v_call: TRBV20-1; j_call: TRBJ2-5; d_call: TRBD1; cdr3_aa: CSAARTGAYLLAEETQYF
cdr3_length: 15; v_call: TRBV6-6; j_call: TRBJ2-1; d_call: -; cdr3_aa: CASSMGQFGSNEQFF
cdr3_length: 16; v_call: TRBV19; j_call: TRBJ1-4; d_call: TRBD1; cdr3_aa: CASKYPTGQGDEKLFF
cdr3_length: 16; v_call: TRBV6-2/TRBV6-3; j_call: TRBJ2-5; d_call: -; cdr3_aa: CASRPPGHRYQETQYF
cdr3_length: 13; v_call: TRBV9; j_call: TRBJ1-4; d_call: -; cdr3_aa: CASSVAPNEKLFF
cdr3_length: 13; v_call: TRBV3-1; j_call: TRBJ1-1; d_call: TRBD1; cdr3_aa: CASTGQGGTEAFF
cdr3_length: 11; v_call: TRBV10-2; j_call: TRBJ1-1; d_call: TRBD1; cdr3_aa: CASSRQGAAFF
cdr3_length: 15; v_call: TRBV5-1; j_call: TRBJ2-3; d_call: TRBD2; cdr3_aa: CASSLGLAGTDTQYF
cdr3_length: 13; v_call: TRBV5-1; j_call: TRBJ1-1; d_call: -; cdr3_aa: CASSLALNTEAFF
cdr3_length: 11; v_call: TRBV20-1; j_call: TRBJ2-5; d_call: -; cdr3_aa: CSSASGETQYF
cdr3_length: 14; v_call: TRBV2; j_call: TRBJ2-7; d_call: -; cdr3_aa: CASSEVGDAYEQYF
cdr3_length: 16; v_call: TRBV5-1; j_call: TRBJ2-2; d_call: TRBD1; cdr3_aa: CASSSRTGLNTGELFF
cdr3_length: 15; v_call: TRBV7-2; j_call: TRBJ1-3; d_call: -; cdr3_aa: CASSFPTDSGNTIYF
cdr3_length: 14; v_call: TRBV5-1; j_call: TRBJ1-1; d_call: TRBD1; cdr3_aa: CASSLVRGQSEAFF
cdr3_length: 13; v_call: TRBV7-2; j_call: TRBJ2-1; d_call: -; cdr3_aa: CASRFAGPSEQFF
cdr3_length: 15; v_call: TRBV2; j_call: TRBJ1-5; d_call: -; cdr3_aa: CASRTGGLGNQPQHF
cdr3_length: 16; v_call: TRBV4-1; j_call: TRBJ2-7; d_call: TRBD1; cdr3_aa: CASSQGGQGPSYEQYF
cdr3_length: 14; v_call: TRBV12-2; j_call: TRBJ1-5; d_call: -; cdr3_aa: CASRCSGSNQPQHF
cdr3_length: 15; v_call: TRBV7-2; j_call: TRBJ2-5; d_call: -; cdr3_aa: CASSLNTLGGETQYF
cdr3_length: 14; v_call: TRBV21-1; j_call: TRBJ2-5; d_call: -; cdr3_aa: CASSKAGRGETQYF
cdr3_length: 17; v_call: TRBV4-2; j_call: TRBJ2-7; d_call: -; cdr3_aa: CASSQDPQGGGRHEQYF
cdr3_length: 14; v_call: TRBV3-1; j_call: TRBJ1-6; d_call: -; cdr3_aa: CATKPGGGNSPLHF
cdr3_length: 15; v_call: TRBV25-1; j_call: TRBJ2-1; d_call: TRBD1; cdr3_aa: CASSERDRPDNEQFF
cdr3_length: 12; v_call: TRBV30; j_call: TRBJ1-2; d_call: TRBD1; cdr3_aa: CAGEGTGGGYTF
cdr3_length: 14; v_call: TRBV11-2; j_call: TRBJ2-5; d_call: TRBD2; cdr3_aa: CASSGLAGEGAQYF
cdr3_length: 14; v_call: TRBV11-1; j_call: TRBJ1-1; d_call: -; cdr3_aa: CASSISQGNTEAFF
cdr3_length: 14; v_call: TRBV5-6; j_call: TRBJ1-1; d_call: -; cdr3_aa: CASSLVPLNTEAFF
cdr3_length: 16; v_call: TRBV18; j_call: TRBJ1-4; d_call: -; cdr3_aa: CASSTNGPPTNEKLFF
cdr3_length: 14; v_call: TRBV15; j_call: TRBJ2-4; d_call: TRBD1; cdr3_aa: CATSVGQGFDIQYF
cdr3_length: 16; v_call: TRBV19; j_call: TRBJ1-1; d_call: -; cdr3_aa: CASMTSVRDKNTEAFF
cdr3_length: 15; v_call: TRBV9; j_call: TRBJ1-1; d_call: -; cdr3_aa: CASSAGQPMNTEAFF
cdr3_length: 16; v_call: TRBV21-1; j_call: TRBJ2-1; d_call: -; cdr3_aa: CASSRTVAGKYNEQFF
cdr3_length: 15; v_call: TRBV7-9; j_call: TRBJ1-1; d_call: -; cdr3_aa: CASSAYRSRNAEAFF
cdr3_length: 14; v_call: TRBV20-1; j_call: TRBJ2-5; d_call: TRBD2; cdr3_aa: CSATSGGAPGTQYF
cdr3_length: 15; v_call: TRBV11-2; j_call: TRBJ2-1; d_call: TRBD2; cdr3_aa: CASSFSSGKHNEQFF
cdr3_length: 15; v_call: TRBV6-4; j_call: TRBJ1-1; d_call: TRBD1; cdr3_aa: CARPHRGALNTEAFF